This TCR beta chain was identified during a study of regulatory T cells in long-lasting Graves disease. Assembly of TCR beta libraries relied on iRepertoire HTBI primers together with Arm-PCR of CDR3 regions. TCRdb re-called the multiplex PCR reads through MiXCR, storing one row per CDR3 protein. This table holds about 320,000 distinct CDR3 sequences, about 20% found once. Study findings and constraints: Repertoires from persistent disease leaned toward TRBV28, TRBJ1-2 and TRBJ2-5. Whereas 950 to 1,000 public clonotypes were shared by new patients, persistent patients shared more, at around 2,700.

Ten or more counts support this clonotype. Its antigen is unidentified. Germline V gene sequence: CDR1 SNHLY, CDR2 FYNNEI. V dropped 5 bases and J dropped 7 bases, with 21 bases sitting between them. The CDR3 is made up of 15 amino acids. Regarding time point: newly diagnosed GD, antithyroid drugs for less than 3 months. PBMCs provided the RNA from which the TCR library was made. The rearrangement uses TRBV2 and TRBJ2-7; unclear D gene. The sample in question was peripheral blood mononuclear cells (PBMCs), obtained at new diagnosis, from a patient treated with antithyroid drugs. The receptor comes from a female donor with Graves disease. The CDR3 here is CASSPTRLKAGEQYF. CDR3 bases: TGTGCCAGCAGTCCGACCCGGCTGAAGGCCGGAGAGCAGTACTTC.